The clone carrying this TCR beta chain was observed once. Its target is not known. RNA amounts of 0.5 to 1 ug underwent reverse transcription with random hexamers. An immunoSEQ multiplex PCR amplified TCR beta CDR3 over 54 Vbeta and 13 Jbeta. TCRdb used MiXCR to reprocess the immunoSEQ multiplex PCR reads, holding one entry per CDR3 protein. The table shows 330,000 or so distinct CDR3 sequences, with over 75% occurring only once. Sequencing of TCR beta covered CD8+ and CD4+ T cells obtained from blood. This sample is part of a study of CD8 T cells in Susac syndrome. Study-level findings and limits: The relatively small number of individuals in the TCR sequencing and HLA analysis was acknowledged by the study.

The germline CDR1 and CDR2 sequences are SEHNR and FQNEAQ (reference sequence). The CDR3 has 15 amino acids. V lost 5 bases and J lost 1; bases outside the gene matches: 5. The sample taken for sequencing was CD8+ T cells from PBMCs. The gene calls are TRBV7-9 and TRBJ2-1, with 7 bases lining up with TRBD1. The receptor comes from a human donor with multiple sclerosis. This CDR3 is CASSPTGVSYNEQFF. CDR3 nucleotide sequence: TGTGCCAGCAGCCCCACAGGGGTGTCCTACAATGAGCAGTTCTTC.